This entry features one TCR beta chain sequence. What antigen it recognizes has not been identified. No base-level quality is on record; no much larger clone is a single base apart. This entry belongs to a study of T cell responses to AZD1222 COVID-19 vaccine (dated by TCRdb to the early 2020s). In terms of the full investigation: AZD1222 recipients with second doses at about 4 weeks or about 12 weeks were pooled, because spike-specific TCR depth and breadth did not differ between schedules. A total of about 230 trial participants underwent TCR sequencing, of whom around 200 received two doses of AZD1222 and roughly 25 received two doses of the MenACWY control vaccine. Trial participants were enrolled by age into 18-55, 56-69 and 70-plus year subgroups, with roughly 160, 29 and 62 TCR-sequenced participants respectively. Broader findings and caveats from the paper: Because no samples from the day 14 peak response were available, repertoires could be characterized only after the peak T cell response. The 56-69-year group was small, and its depth increase did not reach significance, likely because of low power. Reportedly, almost half of the unique spike-specific TCRs recognized epitopes lying outside the regions that are mutated in the B.1.351 and B.1.1.7 variants. Most participants were white British and females outnumbered males, and the authors suggested that clonal diversity may have been underestimated. Only 5 to 7 AZD1222 recipients were SARS-CoV-2 seropositive at baseline, limiting conclusions about previously exposed vaccinees. CD4 TCRs associated with the vaccine covered the entire spike protein, and the dominant responses were in regions 160-218 and 743-854. Spike-specific TCR breadth and depth rose significantly after two AZD1222 doses compared with day 0 and with MenACWY recipients.

V drops 3 bases and J drops 3 bases, leaving 38 bases in between. The CDR3 contains 23 residues, cysteine and phenylalanine counted. Only the CDR3 part of the read is kept: 69 bases, read in frame from the first base. The CDR3 regions of human TCRbeta chains were analyzed by immunosequencing. In the paper's pipeline: TCRs in the repertoires were matched against a reference library of SARS-CoV-2-specific TCRs that had been generated with the MIRA antigen-specificity platform. Breadth meant the fraction of unique TCRs that were SARS-CoV-2-associated, whereas depth meant the fraction of total T cells that were SARS-CoV-2-associated. Using the MIRA data, each spike-specific TCR was assigned both to the spike region to which the TCR was reactive and to a CD4 or CD8 class. Log10-transformed breadth and depth values were compared by one-way ANOVA with Sidak's multiple comparisons tests. TCRdb provides this immuneACCESS table in a form limited to in-frame rearrangements. Some clones are lacking; in checked studies, under half of them reflect an unresolved V gene, and why the rest are absent is not known. For V, J and clone size, that table is used; D and trimming come from the DNA. Recorded for this sample are more than 80,000 clones; 85% to 90% of them occurred a single time. In total, the top ten clones hold roughly 10% of the sample.

The time point tag for this specimen amounts to: baseline before first vaccination. The vaccinee samples were drawn from two UK trials, COV001 and COV002, one of which was a single-blind randomized controlled phase 2/3 trial testing AZD1222 (ChAdOx1 nCoV-19) in healthy adults. Trial participant PBMC samples were collected at day 0 and day 28 after the second dose for TCRbeta chain sequencing. The receptor comes from an adult in good health. The chain uses TRBV23-1 and TRBJ1-1, with TRBD1 as a weak D call on 6 bases. TRBV23-1 is sorted into the ORF group, with uncertain function. The source material was peripheral blood, sampled on day 0 of AZD1222 vaccination. The CDR3 region has the sequence CASSQHKRPYAMRGRFWDTEAFF. The sequenced DNA: TGCGCCAGCAGTCAGCATAAACGTCCGTACGCAATGAGGGGGAGGTTTTGGGACACTGAAGCTTTCTTT.